One and the same sample provided the 30 T cell receptor beta chains below, sequenced in a study of T cell repertoires in cytomegalovirus infection (dated by TCRdb to about 2019). The treatment or condition label, as the study defines it: in vitro stimulation with specific CMV peptide epitopes to enrich CMV-specific T cells. The instrument given in TCRdb is Illumina HiSeq 1500. The public reads were run again by TCRdb, first through fastp at Q25 and then through MiXCR, and only productive beta chains were kept. Each entry merges the rows of one CDR3 protein and shows their most common DNA and genes. In all, the sample holds about 340,000 distinct CDR3 sequences, and 25% to 30% of those were seen once. In total, the top ten clones hold 20% of the sample. The antigens of these receptors remain unknown. The starting material was cultured PBMCs, obtained from culture after CMV antigen stimulation. All receptors come from a human donor in good health (CMV status not recorded). Some clones in this sample may be carry-over from other donors' samples.

This clonotype has a handful of counts. The rearrangement links TRBV7-2 to TRBJ2-1; TRBD2 might be the D (5 bases). The CDR3 totals 15 residues. Germline loops: CDR1 SGHTA, CDR2 FQGNSA. V was trimmed by 0 bases and J by 9 bases, leaving 15 bases between them. CDR3 in amino acids: CASSLALAGGSEQFF. In nucleotides, the CDR3 is TGTGCCAGCAGCTTAGCTCTCGCCGGAGGCAGTGAGCAGTTCTTC.

V gene TRBV12-3 or TRBV12-4 combines with J gene TRBJ1-2, with D hard to call. Trimming left V 2 bases short and J 2 bases short, with 9 bases between. The CDR3 consists of 14 residues. The CDR3: CASSLSYENYGYTF. The CDR3 DNA follows: TGTGCCAGCAGTTTATCATACGAGAACTATGGCTACACCTTC.

This chain uses TRBV12-3 or TRBV12-4 with TRBJ1-1; tentative D call: TRBD1 (5 bases). CDR3 length equals 11 residues. V was trimmed by 7 bases and J by 4 bases, leaving 7 bases between them. For the CDR3, the DNA is TGTGCCAGCATGGGGACCACTGAAGCTTTCTTT. Encoded protein: CASMGTTEAFF.

This clonotype was observed a single time. V gene TRBV19 combines with J gene TRBJ1-4; D is uncertain. Germline loops: CDR1 LNHDA, CDR2 SQIVND (reference sequence). The CDR3 totals 14 residues. V shed 6 bases and J shed 3 bases, with 11 bases lying between them. The CDR3 nucleotides are TGTGCCAGTAGAAATGAACAGCCTAATGAAAAACTGTTTTTT. It codes for CASRNEQPNEKLFF.

This clonotype was detected only a few times. V gene TRBV12-3 or TRBV12-4 combines with J gene TRBJ2-2, with unresolved D. The CDR3 totals 13 residues. Trimming removed 8 bases from V and 0 bases from J, with 7 bases in between. The CDR3 loop reads CASLGPNTGELFF. In nucleotides, the CDR3 is TGTGCCAGCCTCGGACCGAACACCGGGGAGCTGTTTTTT.

The genes are TRBV5-4 and TRBJ1-2; 7 bases align to TRBD1. Germline V gene data show CDR1 as SGHNT and CDR2 as YYREEE (reference sequence). V was pared by 4 bases and J by 6 bases, with 12 bases of the junction left unmatched. This CDR3 region has 15 residues. The CDR3 spells CASSVGGQVLNGYTF. The CDR3 DNA is TGTGCCAGCAGCGTAGGCGGACAGGTCCTTAATGGCTACACCTTC.

This rearrangement joins TRBV28 to TRBJ1-1, with 7 positions matching TRBD1. Germline CDR1 is MDHEN and CDR2 is SYDVKM. There are 13 residues in the CDR3. V was pared by 10 bases and J by 3 bases, with 8 bases of the junction left unmatched. CDR3 bases: TGTGCCACCGTACAGGGGACCCACACTGAAGCTTTCTTT. Translated: CATVQGTHTEAFF.

This clonotype was observed at least ten times. The chain carries TRBV3-1 and TRBJ2-1, with TRBD2 identical over 10 bases. The CDR3 totals 15 residues. Germline V CDR1 and CDR2: LGHDT, YNNKEL (reference sequence). The J segment lost 6 bases and the V segment lost 1 base, leaving 3 bases of the junction unmatched. The DNA of the CDR3 is TGTGCCAGCAGCCAAGCTAGCGGGAGCCTCAATGAGCAGTTCTTC. It translates to CASSQASGSLNEQFF.

This clonotype was recorded a few times. The rearrangement joins TRBV6-2 or TRBV6-3 to TRBJ1-1; D is unresolved. Germline V gene lookup returns CDR1 MNHEY and CDR2 SVGEGT. The CDR3 contains 15 residues. Trimming removed 3 bases at V and 0 bases at J, with 11 bases between. The CDR3 coding sequence is TGTGCCAGCAGTTATTTCGGACGGCTGAACACTGAAGCTTTCTTT. Protein sequence: CASSYFGRLNTEAFF.

The chain carries TRBV12-3 or TRBV12-4 and TRBJ1-1; D is ambiguous. The CDR3 consists of 14 residues. V gave up 5 bases and J gave up 4 bases, with 14 bases separating them. The CDR3 loop is CASSPTGPGTEAFF. CDR3 in DNA: TGTGCCAGCAGTCCAACGGGCCCCGGCACTGAAGCTTTCTTT.

The V and J genes are TRBV6-1 and TRBJ1-5; TRBD1 might be the D (5 bases). The V and J ends lost 6 bases and 1 base respectively, with 10 bases between them. The length of the CDR3 is 14 residues. Germline lookup yields CDR1 MNHNS and CDR2 SASEGT. DNA for the CDR3: TGTGCCAGCAGCGTGACAGTGAGCAATCAGCCCCAGCATTTT. Protein: CASSVTVSNQPQHF.

V gene TRBV19 combines with J gene TRBJ1-3, with TRBD1 identical over 7 bases. CDR1 and CDR2 (germline): LNHDA, SQIVND (reference sequence). J was trimmed by 7 bases and V by 3 bases; bases with no gene match: 6. This CDR3 is 14 amino acids long. The CDR3 loop reads CASSMGQSGNTIYF. CDR3 nucleotides: TGTGCCAGTAGTATGGGACAGAGCGGTAACACCATATATTTT.

The chain combines TRBV12-3 or TRBV12-4 with TRBJ1-5; D uncertain. This CDR3 has 14 amino acids. V was cut by 4 bases and J by 2 bases, with 9 bases left in between. Here the CDR3 reads CASSSARRNQPQHF. The CDR3 DNA reads as TGTGCCAGCAGTTCAGCTCGGCGCAATCAGCCCCAGCATTTT.

This clonotype was found a few times. This chain joins TRBV7-2 and TRBJ1-4, with 7 bases fitting TRBD1. Losses at the gene ends were 6 bases for V and 7 bases for J; bases not matched to a gene: 8. The CDR3 is 14 amino acids. Per the germline V gene, CDR1 is SGHTA and CDR2 is FQGNSA. CDR3 sequence: CASSNTGEGEKLFF. The CDR3 nucleotides read TGTGCCAGCAGTAATACAGGGGAGGGTGAAAAACTGTTTTTT. Full variable domain (remainder filled in from reference TRBV7-2 and TRBJ1-4): GAGVSQSPSNKVTEKGKDVELRCDPISGHTALYWYRQSLGQGLEFLIYFQGNSAPDKSGLPSDRFSAERTGGSVSTLTIQRTQQEDSAVYLCASSNTGEGEKLFFGSGTQLSVL.

The chain recombines TRBV14 with TRBJ1-2; 8 bases are shared with TRBD1. Germline assignment: CDR1 SGHDN and CDR2 FVKESK. CDR3 length: 16 amino acids. V lost 5 bases and J lost 7; bases outside the gene matches: 15. In nucleotides, the CDR3 is TGTGCCAGCAGCAAAGGGACAGGCGGGAGGCCTATTGGCTACACCTTC. Protein: CASSKGTGGRPIGYTF.

This clonotype appeared a few times. The genes are TRBV12-3 or TRBV12-4 and TRBJ1-5, with D possibly TRBD1 on 5 matching bases. The CDR3 spans 14 residues. Trimming took off 4 bases at V and 2 bases at J, with 9 bases between the two ends. The CDR3 nucleotides are TGTGCCAGCAGTTACGGGGCAGGCAATCAGCCCCAGCATTTT. It specifies CASSYGAGNQPQHF.

In DNA, the CDR3 is TGTGCCAGTAGTGACCGGGGTTCTGGGACTAATGAAAAACTGTTTTTT. Its translation is CASSDRGSGTNEKLFF. This chain joins TRBV19 and TRBJ1-4; D not resolved. Germline-derived CDR1 and CDR2 are LNHDA and SQIVND (reference sequence). The CDR3 runs to 16 residues. The V end lost 5 bases, the J end lost 2 bases, and 15 bases lay between the germline ends.

This clonotype came up a few times. This sequence joins TRBV10-2 and TRBJ2-6; D ambiguous. V dropped 3 bases and J dropped 0 bases, with 6 bases sitting between them. Germline V gene data show CDR1 as WSHSY and CDR2 as SAAADI. The CDR3 runs to 15 residues. CDR3 protein: CASSEGSSGANVLTF. The CDR3 DNA reads as TGCGCCAGCAGTGAAGGCAGCTCTGGGGCCAACGTCCTGACTTTC.

This clonotype came up a few times. V gene TRBV20-1 combines with J gene TRBJ2-1; D gene ambiguous. Trimming shortened V by 0 bases and J by 0 bases, and 6 bases separated the two germline ends. Germline lookup yields CDR1 DFQATT and CDR2 SNEGSKA (reference sequence). The CDR3 has 14 residues. This CDR3 reads CSARETSSYNEQFF. In DNA form, the CDR3 reads TGCAGTGCTAGAGAAACGAGCTCCTACAATGAGCAGTTCTTC.

This clonotype was counted at least ten times. V and J are TRBV7-9 and TRBJ2-7, with 7 bases that match TRBD2. This CDR3 contains 13 residues. The J segment lost 5 bases and the V segment lost 0 bases, leaving 1 base of the junction unmatched. Germline-derived CDR1 and CDR2 are SEHNR and FQNEAQ (reference sequence). CDR3 in DNA: TGTGCCAGCAGCTTAGCGGGAGGGAACGAGCAGTACTTC. Residues: CASSLAGGNEQYF.

The rearrangement joins TRBV9 to TRBJ1-3; 11 positions agree with TRBD1. Trimming took 3 bases from V and 5 from J; bases not matched to a gene: 7. CDR1 and CDR2 from the germline V gene are SGDLS and YYNGEE. The CDR3 has 16 amino acids. CDR3 region: CASSDWDRGRRNTIYF. The CDR3 DNA reads as TGTGCCAGCAGCGATTGGGACAGGGGGAGGAGAAACACCATATATTTT.

This chain uses TRBV5-1 with TRBJ1-6, with 10 bases that match TRBD1. Trimming took 0 bases from V and 7 from J; bases not matched to a gene: 4. Per the germline V gene, CDR1 is SGHRS and CDR2 is YFSETQ. The CDR3 is made up of 16 amino acids. CDR3 nucleotides: TGCGCCAGCAGCTTGGGTGACAGGGGGCCGAATTCACCCCTCCACTTT. This sequence encodes CASSLGDRGPNSPLHF.

The sample holds a few counts of this clonotype. The chain carries TRBV19 and TRBJ2-1, with D possibly TRBD2 on 5 matching bases. CDR3 size: 13 residues. The V gene lost 7 bases and the J gene lost 3 bases, with 10 bases spanning the gap. Germline CDR1 LNHDA, CDR2 SQIVND (reference sequence). The CDR3 DNA is TGTGCCAGTAAGAATAGCGACTACAATGAGCAGTTCTTC. Amino acid sequence: CASKNSDYNEQFF.

This clonotype was seen only a few times. The CDR3 sequence: CASSVGTSGGYEQYF. CDR3 nucleotide sequence: TGTGCCAGCAGCGTAGGGACTAGCGGAGGTTACGAGCAGTACTTC. The V gene is TRBV9, the J gene TRBJ2-7; 10 bases align to TRBD2. Losses at the gene ends were 0 bases for V and 4 bases for J; bases not matched to a gene: 4. Germline loops: CDR1 SGDLS, CDR2 YYNGEE. The CDR3 extends over 15 amino acids.

V is TRBV28 and J is TRBJ2-1, with unresolved D. Germline CDR1 and CDR2: MDHEN and SYDVKM. This CDR3 is 12 amino acids long. With 3 bases removed from V and 6 bases from J, the gap between germline ends came to 6 bases. Here the CDR3 reads CASSFGSNEQFF. In DNA, the CDR3 is TGTGCCAGCAGTTTTGGGTCCAATGAGCAGTTCTTC.

J is TRBJ2-1 and V is TRBV18; D gene uncertain. V lost 5 bases to trimming and J lost 8 bases, with 1 base between them. Germline V lookup: CDR1 KGHSH, CDR2 LQKENI. The CDR3 extends over 9 amino acids. CDR3: CASSYEQFF. The CDR3 DNA reads as TGTGCCAGCTCATATGAGCAGTTCTTC.

The chain carries TRBV6-2 or TRBV6-3 and TRBJ1-6; D is uncertain. V was cut by 5 bases and J by 0 bases, with 5 bases left in between. This CDR3 has 14 residues. Germline V gives CDR1 MNHEY, CDR2 SVGEGT. The CDR3 DNA reads TGTGCCAGCAGTAGGAGCTCCTATAATTCACCCCTCCACTTT. Amino acid sequence: CASSRSSYNSPLHF.

This clonotype was seen a few times. This chain links TRBV5-1 with TRBJ2-2; a weak D match, TRBD2 (6 bases). Germline V gene sequence: CDR1 SGHRS, CDR2 YFSETQ. The CDR3 loop spans 12 amino acids. The V and J ends lost 4 bases and 5 bases respectively, with 6 bases between them. CDR3 sequence (DNA): TGCGCCAGCAGCCGGGAGACCGGGGAGCTGTTTTTT. Its translation: CASSRETGELFF.

In the case of this clonotype: A read error is likely, as this CDR3 ends without the conserved phenylalanine or tryptophan. It is unclear where the CDR3 begins or ends on the DNA, so no DNA is shown, and the CDR3 is as TCRdb lists it. The V call is TRBV12-3 or TRBV12-4, the J call TRBJ1-1; no DNA check was done on the table's D call, TRBD1. The CDR3 extends over 14 residues, inclusive of both ends. The CDR3 loop is CASTKGQGPSLTPE.

The chain joins TRBV7-6 to TRBJ1-6; perhaps TRBD1 as D (5 bases). CDR3 length: 16 residues. Trimming shortened V by 2 bases and J by 8 bases, and 16 bases separated the two germline ends. Germline CDR1 and CDR2: SGHVS and FNYEAQ. CDR3 residues: CASSLTSTARDSPLHF. In nucleotides, the CDR3 is TGTGCCAGCAGCTTAACCTCGACAGCTAGGGATTCACCCCTCCACTTT.